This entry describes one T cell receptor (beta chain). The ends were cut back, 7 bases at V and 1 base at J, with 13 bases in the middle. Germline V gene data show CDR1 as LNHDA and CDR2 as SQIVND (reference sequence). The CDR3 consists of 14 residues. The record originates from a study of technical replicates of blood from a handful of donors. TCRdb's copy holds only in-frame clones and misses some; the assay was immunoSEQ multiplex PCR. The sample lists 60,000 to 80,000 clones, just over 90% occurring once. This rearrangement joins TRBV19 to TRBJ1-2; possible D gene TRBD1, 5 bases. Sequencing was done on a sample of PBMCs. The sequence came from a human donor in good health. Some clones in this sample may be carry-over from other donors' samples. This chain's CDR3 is CASKPTTDNYGYTF. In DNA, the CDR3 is TGTGCCAGTAAGCCGACGACAGATAACTATGGCTACACCTTC.